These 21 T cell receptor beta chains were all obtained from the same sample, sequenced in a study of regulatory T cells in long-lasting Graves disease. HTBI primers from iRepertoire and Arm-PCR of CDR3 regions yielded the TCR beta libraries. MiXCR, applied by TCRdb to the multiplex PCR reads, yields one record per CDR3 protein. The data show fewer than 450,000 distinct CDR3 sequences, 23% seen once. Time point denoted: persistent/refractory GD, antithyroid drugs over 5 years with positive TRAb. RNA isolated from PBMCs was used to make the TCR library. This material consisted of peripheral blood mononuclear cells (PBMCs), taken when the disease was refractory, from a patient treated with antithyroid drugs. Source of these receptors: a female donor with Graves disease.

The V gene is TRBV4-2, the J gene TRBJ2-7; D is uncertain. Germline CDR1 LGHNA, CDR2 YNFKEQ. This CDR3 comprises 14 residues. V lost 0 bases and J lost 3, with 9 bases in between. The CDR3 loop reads CASSQDRFVYEQYF. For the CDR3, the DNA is TGTGCCAGCAGCCAAGATCGGTTCGTCTACGAGCAGTACTTC.

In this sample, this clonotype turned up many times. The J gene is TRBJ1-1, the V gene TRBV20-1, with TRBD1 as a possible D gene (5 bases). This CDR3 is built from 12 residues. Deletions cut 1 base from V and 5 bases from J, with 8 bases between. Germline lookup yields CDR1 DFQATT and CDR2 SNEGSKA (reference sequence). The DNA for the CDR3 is TGCAGTGCTAGAGTCAGGGCGACTGAAGCTTTCTTT. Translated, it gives CSARVRATEAFF.

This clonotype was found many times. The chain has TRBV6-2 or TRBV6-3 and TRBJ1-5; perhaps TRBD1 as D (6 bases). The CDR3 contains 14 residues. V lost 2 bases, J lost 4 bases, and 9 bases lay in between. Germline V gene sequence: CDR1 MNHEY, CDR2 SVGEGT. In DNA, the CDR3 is TGTGCCAGCAGTTACCCAGGGGTTAATCAGCCCCAGCATTTT. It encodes CASSYPGVNQPQHF.

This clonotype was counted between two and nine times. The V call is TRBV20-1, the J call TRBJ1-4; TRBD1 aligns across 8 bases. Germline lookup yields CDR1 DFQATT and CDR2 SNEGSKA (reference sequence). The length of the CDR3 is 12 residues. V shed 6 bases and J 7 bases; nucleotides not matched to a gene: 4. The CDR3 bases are TGCAGTGCCAGGACAGGGAGTGAAAAACTGTTTTTT. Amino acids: CSARTGSEKLFF.

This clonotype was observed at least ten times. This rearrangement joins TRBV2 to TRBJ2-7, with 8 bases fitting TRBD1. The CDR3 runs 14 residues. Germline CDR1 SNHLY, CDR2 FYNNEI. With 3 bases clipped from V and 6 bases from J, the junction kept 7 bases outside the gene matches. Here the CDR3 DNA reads TGTGCCAGCAGTGAGTGGACAGGGCTGGGCGAGCAGTACTTC. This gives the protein CASSEWTGLGEQYF.

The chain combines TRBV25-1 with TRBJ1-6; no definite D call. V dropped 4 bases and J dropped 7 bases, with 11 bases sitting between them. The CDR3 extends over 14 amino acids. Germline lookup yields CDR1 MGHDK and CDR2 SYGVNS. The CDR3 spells CASSASVDNSPLHF. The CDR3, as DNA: TGTGCCAGCAGTGCCTCAGTTGACAATTCACCCCTCCACTTT.

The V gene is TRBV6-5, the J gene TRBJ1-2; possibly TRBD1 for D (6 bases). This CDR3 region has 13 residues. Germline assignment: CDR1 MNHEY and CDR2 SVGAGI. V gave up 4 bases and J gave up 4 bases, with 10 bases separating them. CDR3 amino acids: CASSSGAAYGYTF. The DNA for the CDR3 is TGTGCCAGCAGTTCAGGGGCCGCCTATGGCTACACCTTC.

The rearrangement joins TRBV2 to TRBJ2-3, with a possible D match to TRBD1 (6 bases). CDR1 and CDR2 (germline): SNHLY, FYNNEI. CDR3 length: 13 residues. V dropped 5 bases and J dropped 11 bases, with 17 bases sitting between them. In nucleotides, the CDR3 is TGTGCCAGCAGTAGACAGGACATGGGGAGGCAGTATTTT. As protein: CASSRQDMGRQYF.

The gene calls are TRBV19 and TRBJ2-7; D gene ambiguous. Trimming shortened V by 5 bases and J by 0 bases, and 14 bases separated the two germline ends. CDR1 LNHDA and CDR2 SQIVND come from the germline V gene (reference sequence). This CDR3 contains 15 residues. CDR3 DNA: TGTGCCAGTAGTCCCGCCCTTTCAGCCTCCTACGAGCAGTACTTC. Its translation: CASSPALSASYEQYF.

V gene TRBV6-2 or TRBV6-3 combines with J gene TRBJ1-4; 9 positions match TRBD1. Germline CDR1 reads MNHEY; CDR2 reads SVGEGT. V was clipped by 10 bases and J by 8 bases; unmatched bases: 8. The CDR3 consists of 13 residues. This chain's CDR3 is CATMTGGKEKLFF. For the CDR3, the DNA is TGTGCCACTATGACAGGGGGAAAGGAAAAACTGTTTTTT.

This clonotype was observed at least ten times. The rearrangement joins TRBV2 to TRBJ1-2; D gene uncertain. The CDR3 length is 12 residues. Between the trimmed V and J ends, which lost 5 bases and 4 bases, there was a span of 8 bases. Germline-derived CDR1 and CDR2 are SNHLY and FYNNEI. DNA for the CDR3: TGTGCCAGCAGTTTGCGGTCCTATGGCTACACCTTC. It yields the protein CASSLRSYGYTF.

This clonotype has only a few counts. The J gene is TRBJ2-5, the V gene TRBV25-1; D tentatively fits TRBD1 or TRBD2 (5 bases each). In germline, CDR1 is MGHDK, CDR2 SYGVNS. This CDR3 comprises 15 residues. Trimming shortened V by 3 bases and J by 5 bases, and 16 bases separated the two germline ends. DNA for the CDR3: TGTGCCAGCAGTGATCTGGGGTCAGGGAGCGAGACCCAGTACTTC. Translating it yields CASSDLGSGSETQYF.

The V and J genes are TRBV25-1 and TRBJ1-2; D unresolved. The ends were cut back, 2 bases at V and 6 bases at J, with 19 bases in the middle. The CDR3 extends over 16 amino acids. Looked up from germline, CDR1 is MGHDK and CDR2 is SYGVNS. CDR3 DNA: TGTGCCAGCAGTGAACTAGCCGTAACCAGATCTGATGGCTACACCTTC. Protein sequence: CASSELAVTRSDGYTF.

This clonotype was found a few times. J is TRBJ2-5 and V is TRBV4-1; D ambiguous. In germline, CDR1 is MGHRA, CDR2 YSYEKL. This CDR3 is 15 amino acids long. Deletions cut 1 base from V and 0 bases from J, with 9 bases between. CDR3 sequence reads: CASSQATANQETQYF. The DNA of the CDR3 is TGCGCCAGCAGCCAAGCGACGGCTAACCAAGAGACCCAGTACTTC.

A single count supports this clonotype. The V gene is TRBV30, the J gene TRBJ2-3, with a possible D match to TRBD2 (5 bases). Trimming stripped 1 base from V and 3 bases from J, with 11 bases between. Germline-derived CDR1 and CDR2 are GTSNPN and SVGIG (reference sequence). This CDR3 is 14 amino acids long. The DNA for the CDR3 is TGTGCCTGGAGTGGAGGGTCTGTGACAGATACGCAGTATTTT. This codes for CAWSGGSVTDTQYF.

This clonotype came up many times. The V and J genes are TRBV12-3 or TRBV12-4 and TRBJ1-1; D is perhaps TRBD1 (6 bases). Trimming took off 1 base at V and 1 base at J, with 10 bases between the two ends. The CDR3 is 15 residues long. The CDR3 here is CASSLDGQKNTEAFF. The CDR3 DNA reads TGTGCCAGCAGTTTAGATGGACAGAAGAACACTGAAGCTTTCTTT.

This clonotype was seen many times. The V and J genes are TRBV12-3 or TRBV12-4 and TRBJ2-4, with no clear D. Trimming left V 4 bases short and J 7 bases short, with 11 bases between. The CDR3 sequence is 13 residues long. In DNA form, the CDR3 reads TGTGCCAGCAGTTCCGGGCAAGGTAACATTCAGTACTTC. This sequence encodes CASSSGQGNIQYF.

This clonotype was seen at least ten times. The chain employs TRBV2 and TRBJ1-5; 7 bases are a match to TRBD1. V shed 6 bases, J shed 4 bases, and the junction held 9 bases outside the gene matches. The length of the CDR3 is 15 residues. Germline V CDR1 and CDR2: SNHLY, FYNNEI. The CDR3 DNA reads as TGTGCCAGCAGGGTTCGACAGGGAACAAATCAGCCCCAGCATTTT. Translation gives CASRVRQGTNQPQHF.

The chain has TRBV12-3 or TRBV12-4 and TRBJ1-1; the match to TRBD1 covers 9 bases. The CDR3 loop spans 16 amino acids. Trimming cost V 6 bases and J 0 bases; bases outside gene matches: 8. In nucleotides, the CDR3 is TGTGCCAGCAGCCCTCCGACAGGGGGGTTGAACACTGAAGCTTTCTTT. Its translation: CASSPPTGGLNTEAFF.

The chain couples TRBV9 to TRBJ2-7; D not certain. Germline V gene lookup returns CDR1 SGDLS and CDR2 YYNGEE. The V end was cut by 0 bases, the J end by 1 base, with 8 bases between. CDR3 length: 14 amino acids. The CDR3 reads CASSVGSQSYEQYF. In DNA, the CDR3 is TGTGCCAGCAGCGTAGGTTCCCAGTCCTACGAGCAGTACTTC.

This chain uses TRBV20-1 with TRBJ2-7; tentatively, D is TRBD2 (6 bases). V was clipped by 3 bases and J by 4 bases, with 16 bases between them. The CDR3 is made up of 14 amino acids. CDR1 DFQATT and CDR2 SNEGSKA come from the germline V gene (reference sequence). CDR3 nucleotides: TGCAGTGCTAGGGTTGGGGACTCTCTGTACGAGCAGTACTTC. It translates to CSARVGDSLYEQYF.